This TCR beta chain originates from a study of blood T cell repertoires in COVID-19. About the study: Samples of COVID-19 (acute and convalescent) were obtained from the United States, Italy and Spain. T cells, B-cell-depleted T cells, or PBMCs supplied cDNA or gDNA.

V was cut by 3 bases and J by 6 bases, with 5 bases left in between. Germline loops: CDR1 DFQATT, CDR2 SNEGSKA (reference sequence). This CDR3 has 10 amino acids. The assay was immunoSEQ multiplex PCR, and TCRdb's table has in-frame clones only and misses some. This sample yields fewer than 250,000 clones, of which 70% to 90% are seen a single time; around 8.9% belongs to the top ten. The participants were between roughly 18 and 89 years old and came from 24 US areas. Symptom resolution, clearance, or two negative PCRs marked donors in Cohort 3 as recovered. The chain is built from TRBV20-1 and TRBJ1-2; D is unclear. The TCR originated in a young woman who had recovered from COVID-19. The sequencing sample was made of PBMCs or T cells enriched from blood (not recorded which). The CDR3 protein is CSASRDGYTF. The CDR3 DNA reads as TGCAGTGCTAGCCGGGATGGCTACACCTTC.